This T cell receptor (beta chain) was captured in a study of tumor-infiltrating lymphocytes in primary liver carcinoma (dated by TCRdb to the late 2010s). For the study in its entirety: Roughly five patients with histopathologically diagnosed primary liver carcinoma underwent surgical resection in China between 2015 and March 2016. Hepatocellular carcinoma (four) or combined HCC and intrahepatic cholangiocarcinoma (one) was present in the five patients, who were three men and two women aged 30 to 69 years. Tumors of the five patients were stage T1-T3 N0M0 with maximum diameters of roughly 4.2 to 10 cm. Samples yielded roughly 3.5 to 7.13 million productive TCRbeta reads; read depth did not differ significantly between tissue types. The study combined TCRbeta repertoire sequencing, expression microarrays and whole-exome sequencing across five regions of each liver tumor, with adjacent normal tissue and blood. A total of 35 specimens from 5 patients underwent TCRbeta repertoire sequencing, comprising about 25 tumor regions, 5 adjacent noncancerous liver tissues and 5 peripheral blood samples. Technical replicate repertoires showed high reproducibility, with mean shared-clone rates around 0.91 and correlation coefficients above 0.95. Broad study findings and their caveats: Compared with blood, tumors had a significantly larger share of the repertoire taken up by the top 250 clones (p = 0.039). Because the samples were bulk and unsorted, CD4+ and CD8+ T cell repertoires could not be compared. With just a few patients in the study, the authors point out that the findings should be validated in a larger study. Only the TCR beta chain was sequenced, which likely underestimates true repertoire diversity because unpaired alpha chains were not captured. Pairs of tumor regions showed greater repertoire overlap (mean 36%) than tumor-adjacent pairs (approximately 17%) or tumor-blood pairs (roughly 15%), which is consistent with antigen-driven expansion.

This clonotype was seen only a few times. Its antigen is not yet known. Base qualities were left out, and no much larger clone turns up one base away. RNA from unsorted whole blood was extracted with TRIzol reagent, and germline DNA was obtained with the DNeasy Blood & Tissue kit. At the time of sampling, the patients had chronic HBV infection and had not received any treatment. Before surgery, four milliliters of peripheral blood were collected into K2EDTA tubes. For CDR1 and CDR2, the germline V gene lists LGHNA and YSLEER. Measured from the cysteine to the phenylalanine, the CDR3 is 15 residues long. Here the CDR3 DNA is all that survives: 45 bases in frame from base 1. Trimmed from V: 0 bases; trimmed from J: 4 bases; junction bases lacking a gene match: 3. Starting from about 500 ng total RNA, TCRbeta-specific cDNA was produced by reverse transcription with a constant-region primer and ProtoScript II reverse transcriptase. Construction of the TCRbeta libraries relied on three nested rounds of multiplex PCR, following a slightly modified ARM-PCR procedure. The first two PCR rounds used multiplex TRBV1-TRBV30 forward primers with a Cbeta reverse primer, each for 10 cycles. Sample barcodes and Illumina adapters were added in a final 25-cycle PCR with Deep VentR polymerase. Before sequencing, amplicons between 200 and 500 bp were purified from gel using a QIAquick gel extraction kit. An Illumina HiSeq 2500 was used to sequence the TCRbeta amplicons, generating 250-bp paired-end reads. The original methods were these. Quality trimming of reads was performed with Trimmomatic v0.33, and paired reads were merged with FLASH v1.2.11 so that full CDR3 sequences could be recovered. MiGEC v1.2.1b assigned V, D and J germline segments to the rearranged TCRbeta sequences. VDJtools v1.0.0 computed clonotype statistics and Shannon-Wiener diversity indices. To reduce sampling bias, subsequent analyses other than the diversity analysis used only the 250 most abundant clonotypes in each sample. The public sequencing data were trimmed at Q25 with fastp and processed into clonotypes with MiXCR by TCRdb, which kept only in-frame beta chains. Each CDR3 protein gets just one entry, which takes the most common genes and DNA from the rows behind it. The V and J calls were determined by TCRdb, not by the authors. The sample records approximately 310,000 distinct CDR3 sequences, approximately 60% of which are singletons. The ten largest clones add up to roughly 8.6% of the sample.

This sequence uses TRBV4-3 and TRBJ2-7, and 10 bases in between align with TRBD2. This receptor was identified in a man aged 35-49 years with primary liver carcinoma and hepatitis B virus infection. Sequenced input: peripheral blood. Here is the DNA: TGCGCCAGCAGCCAAGAAGTACTAGCGGGATACGAGCAGTACTTC. Its coded protein is CASSQEVLAGYEQYF.